The clone carrying this TCR beta chain was picked up many times. What it recognizes is unknown. Per the original data handling: It was from CDR3 differences across clinicopathological groups that a distant-metastasis classifier for papillary thyroid cancer was built. MiXCR re-clonotyped the PCR reads for TCRdb. These V and J calls derive from TCRdb rather than the authors' analysis. The sample includes around 26,000 clones, more than 20% of them seen just once. The length of the CDR3 is 15 residues. Germline V gene data show CDR1 as SGHRS and CDR2 as YFSETQ. With 0 bases removed from V and 3 bases from J, the gap between germline ends came to 10 bases. The data were taken from a study of metastatic and nonmetastatic thyroid tumors. About the research overall: From malignant and benign thyroid patients, repertoires in blood and in tumor or nodule tissue were compared. Broader study findings: Malignant thyroid tumors reportedly exceeded benign nodules significantly in TCR beta diversity, with the difference appearing in blood and tumor.

None of the patients had undergone any treatment ahead of thyroid surgery. The chain uses TRBV5-1 and TRBJ2-1, with a tentative D call TRBD2 (6 bases). The sequenced sample was blood. The sequence was collected from a female donor with papillary thyroid cancer or a benign thyroid nodule (not recorded which). Some clones in this sample may be carry-over from other donors' samples. CDR3 DNA sequence: TGCGCCAGCAGCTTGGATCTAGCGAGCTACAATGAGCAGTTCTTC. It encodes CASSLDLASYNEQFF.